There are a few counts of the clone carrying this T cell receptor (beta chain). This sample was taken from a study of blood T cell repertoires in COVID-19. Study summary: Acute and convalescent COVID-19 specimens originated in the United States, Italy and Spain. T cells, B-cell-depleted T cells, or PBMCs supplied cDNA or gDNA.

Original data processing: Cell counts per sample came from amplifying reference gene primers. Some clones are missing from TCRdb's copy, which holds only in-frame ones; the method was immunoSEQ multiplex PCR. D and trimming come from the DNA, and the V and J calls and clone size come from that table. Among 200,000 to 250,000 clones listed, 84% were seen once. Cohorts were determined from participant-reported clinical history. Germline V gives CDR1 LNHDA, CDR2 SQIVND (reference sequence). Trimming pared 7 bases from V and 6 bases from J, leaving 12 bases between. The CDR3 is 13 residues long. Material for sequencing was PBMCs or T cells enriched from blood (not recorded which). The rearrangement links TRBV19 to TRBJ1-4; D unclear. The receptor's source is a woman between 35 and 50 years old who had recovered from COVID-19. CDR3 amino acids: CASTLPGDEKLFF. CDR3 coding DNA: TGTGCCAGTACTCTGCCCGGGGATGAAAAACTGTTTTTT.